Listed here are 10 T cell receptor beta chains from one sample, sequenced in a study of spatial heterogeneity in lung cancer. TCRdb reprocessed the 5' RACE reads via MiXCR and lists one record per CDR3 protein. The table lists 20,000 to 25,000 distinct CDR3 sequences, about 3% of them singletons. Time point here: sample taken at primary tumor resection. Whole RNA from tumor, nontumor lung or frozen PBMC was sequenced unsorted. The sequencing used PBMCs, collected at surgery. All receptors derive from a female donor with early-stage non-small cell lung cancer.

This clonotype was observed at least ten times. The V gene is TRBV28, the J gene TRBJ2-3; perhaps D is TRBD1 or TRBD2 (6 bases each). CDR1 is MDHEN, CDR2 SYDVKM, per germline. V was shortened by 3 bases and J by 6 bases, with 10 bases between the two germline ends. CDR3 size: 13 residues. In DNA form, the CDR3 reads TGTGCCAGCAGTTTCGGGGGCAGCGATACGCAGTATTTT. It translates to CASSFGGSDTQYF. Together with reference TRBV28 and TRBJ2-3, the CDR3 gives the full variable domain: DVKVTQSSRYLVKRTGEKVFLECVQDMDHENMFWYRQDPGLGLRLIYFSYDVKMKEKGDIPEGYSVSREKKERFSLILESASTNQTSMYLCASSFGGSDTQYFGPGTRLTVL.

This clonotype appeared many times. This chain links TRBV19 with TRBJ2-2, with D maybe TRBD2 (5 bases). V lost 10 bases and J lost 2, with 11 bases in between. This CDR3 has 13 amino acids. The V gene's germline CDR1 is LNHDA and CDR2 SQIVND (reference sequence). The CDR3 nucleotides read TGTGCCACTAGGACTGCTAACACCGGGGAGCTGTTTTTT. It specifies CATRTANTGELFF.

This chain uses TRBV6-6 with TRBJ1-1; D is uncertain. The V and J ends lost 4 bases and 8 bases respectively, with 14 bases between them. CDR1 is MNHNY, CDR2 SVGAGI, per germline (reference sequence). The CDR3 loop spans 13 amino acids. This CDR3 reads CASSSGGEHEAFF. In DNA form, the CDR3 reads TGTGCCAGCAGTTCGGGCGGGGAACACGAAGCTTTCTTT.

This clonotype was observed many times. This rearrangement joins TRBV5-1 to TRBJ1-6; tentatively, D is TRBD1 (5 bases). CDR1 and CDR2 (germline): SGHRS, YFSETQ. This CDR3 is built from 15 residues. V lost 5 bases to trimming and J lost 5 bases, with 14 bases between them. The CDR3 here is CASRVGALHNSPLHF. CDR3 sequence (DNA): TGCGCCAGCAGGGTAGGGGCGTTGCATAATTCACCCCTCCACTTT.

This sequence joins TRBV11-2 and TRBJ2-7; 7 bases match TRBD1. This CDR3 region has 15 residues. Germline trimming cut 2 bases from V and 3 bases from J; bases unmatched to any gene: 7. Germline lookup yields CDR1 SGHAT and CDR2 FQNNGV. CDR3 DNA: TGTGCCAGCAGCTTACCCCGACAGGGATTCTACGAGCAGTACTTC. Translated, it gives CASSLPRQGFYEQYF.

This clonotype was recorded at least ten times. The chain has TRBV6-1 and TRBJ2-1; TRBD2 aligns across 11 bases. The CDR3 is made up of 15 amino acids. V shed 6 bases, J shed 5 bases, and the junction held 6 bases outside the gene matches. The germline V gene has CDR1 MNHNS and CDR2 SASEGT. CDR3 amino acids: CASRKGLAEHNEQFF. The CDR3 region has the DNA TGTGCCAGCAGAAAGGGACTAGCGGAACACAATGAGCAGTTCTTC.

CDR3 in DNA: TGTGCCAGCAGCTTAGCCCCCCTAACGGACAATGAGCAGTTCTTC. Its protein product is CASSLAPLTDNEQFF. This rearrangement joins TRBV7-2 to TRBJ2-1; D not certain. This CDR3 comprises 15 residues. V was shortened by 0 bases and J by 5 bases, with 11 bases between the two germline ends. The V gene's germline CDR1 is SGHTA and CDR2 FQGNSA. The full variable domain, its missing parts supplied by reference TRBV7-2 and TRBJ2-1, is GAGVSQSPSNKVTEKGKDVELRCDPISGHTALYWYRQSLGQGLEFLIYFQGNSAPDKSGLPSDRFSAERTGGSVSTLTIQRTQQEDSAVYLCASSLAPLTDNEQFFGPGTRLTVL.

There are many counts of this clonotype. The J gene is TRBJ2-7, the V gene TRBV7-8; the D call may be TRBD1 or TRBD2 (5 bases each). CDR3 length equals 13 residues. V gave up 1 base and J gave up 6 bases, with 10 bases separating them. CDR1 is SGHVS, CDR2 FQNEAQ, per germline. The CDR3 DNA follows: TGTGCCAGCAGCTTAGATCGGGGCTCCGAGCAGTACTTC. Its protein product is CASSLDRGSEQYF. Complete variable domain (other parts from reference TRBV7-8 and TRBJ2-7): GAGVSQSPRYKVAKRGQDVALRCDPISGHVSLFWYQQALGQGPEFLTYFQNEAQLDKSGLPSDRFFAERPEGSVSTLKIQRTQQEDSAVYLCASSLDRGSEQYFGPGTRLTVT.

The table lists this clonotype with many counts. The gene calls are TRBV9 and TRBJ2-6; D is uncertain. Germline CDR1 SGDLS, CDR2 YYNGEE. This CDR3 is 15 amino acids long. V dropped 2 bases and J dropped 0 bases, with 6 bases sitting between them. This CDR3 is CASSVWSSGANVLTF. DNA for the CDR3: TGTGCCAGCAGCGTTTGGAGCTCTGGGGCCAACGTCCTGACTTTC. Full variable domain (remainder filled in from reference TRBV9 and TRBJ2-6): DSGVTQTPKHLITATGQRVTLRCSPRSGDLSVYWYQQSLDQGLQFLIQYYNGEERAKGNILERFSAQQFPDLHSELNLSSLELGDSALYFCASSVWSSGANVLTFGAGSRLTVL.

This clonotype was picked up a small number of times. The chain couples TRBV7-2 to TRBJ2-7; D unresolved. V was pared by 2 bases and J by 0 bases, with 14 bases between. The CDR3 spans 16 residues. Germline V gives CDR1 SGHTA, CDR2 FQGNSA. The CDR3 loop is CASSLLLSLSSYEQYF. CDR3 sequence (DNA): TGTGCCAGCAGCTTACTTCTAAGTTTAAGCTCCTACGAGCAGTACTTC. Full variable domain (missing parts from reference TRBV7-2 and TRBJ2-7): GAGVSQSPSNKVTEKGKDVELRCDPISGHTALYWYRQSLGQGLEFLIYFQGNSAPDKSGLPSDRFSAERTGGSVSTLTIQRTQQEDSAVYLCASSLLLSLSSYEQYFGPGTRLTVT.